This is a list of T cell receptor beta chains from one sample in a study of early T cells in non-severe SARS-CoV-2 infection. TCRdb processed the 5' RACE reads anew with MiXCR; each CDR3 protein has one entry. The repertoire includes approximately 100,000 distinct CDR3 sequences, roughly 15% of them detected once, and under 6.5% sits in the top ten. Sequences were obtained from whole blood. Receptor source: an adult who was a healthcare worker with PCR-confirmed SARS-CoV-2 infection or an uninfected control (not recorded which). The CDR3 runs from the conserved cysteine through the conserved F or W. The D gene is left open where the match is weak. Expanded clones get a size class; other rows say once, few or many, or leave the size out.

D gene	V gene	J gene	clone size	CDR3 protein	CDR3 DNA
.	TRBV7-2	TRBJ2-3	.	CASSLGPNTDTQYF	TGTGCCAGCAGCTTGGGACCAAACACAGATACGCAGTATTTT
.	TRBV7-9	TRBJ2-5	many	CASSLGRSPVETQYF	TGTGCCAGCAGCTTGGGCAGGAGTCCCGTCGAGACCCAGTACTTC
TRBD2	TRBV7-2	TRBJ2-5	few	CASSPPTQRGIETQYF	TGTGCCAGCAGCCCCCCCACCCAGCGGGGGATCGAGACCCAGTACTTC
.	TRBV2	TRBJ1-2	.	CASSATQSYGYTF	TGTGCCAGCAGTGCAACCCAATCCTATGGCTACACCTTC
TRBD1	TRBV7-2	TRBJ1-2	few	CANRQGGNYGYTF	TGTGCCAACCGACAGGGGGGAAACTATGGCTACACCTTC
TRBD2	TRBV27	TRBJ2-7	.	CASSPLGTSGGTYEQHF	TGTGCCAGCAGTCCCCTCGGGACTAGCGGGGGGACCTACGAGCAGCACTTC
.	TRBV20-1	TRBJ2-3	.	CSATGLPGTDTQYF	TGCAGTGCCACGGGACTCCCCGGCACAGATACGCAGTATTTT
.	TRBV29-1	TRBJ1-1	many	CSVSRDTEAFF	TGCAGCGTTTCCAGGGACACTGAAGCTTTCTTT
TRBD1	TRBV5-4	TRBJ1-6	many	CASSPTGVRGSPLHF	TGTGCCAGCAGCCCTACAGGGGTGAGAGGTTCACCCCTCCACTTT
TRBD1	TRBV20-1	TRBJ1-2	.	CSARGEGGYYGYTF	TGCAGTGCTAGAGGGGAAGGGGGCTACTATGGCTACACCTTC
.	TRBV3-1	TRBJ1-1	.	CASSQAGSEAFF	TGTGCCAGCAGCCAAGCGGGTTCTGAAGCTTTCTTT
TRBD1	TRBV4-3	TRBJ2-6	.	CASSQARTGPLSGANVLTF	TGCGCCAGCAGCCAAGCGAGGACAGGGCCGCTCTCTGGGGCCAACGTCCTGACTTTC
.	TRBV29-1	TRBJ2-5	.	CSVGGVWVGETQYF	TGCAGCGTTGGGGGAGTTTGGGTCGGAGAGACCCAGTACTTC
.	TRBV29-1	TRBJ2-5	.	CSVGADSFAQYF	TGCAGCGTTGGTGCCGACAGCTTCGCTCAGTACTTC
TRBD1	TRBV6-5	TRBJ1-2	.	CASSYIATGWGNYGYTF	TGTGCCAGCAGTTATATCGCGACAGGGTGGGGAAACTATGGCTACACCTTC
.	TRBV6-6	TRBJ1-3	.	CASSNPGNGNTIYF	TGTGCCAGCAGTAACCCAGGGAACGGAAACACCATATATTTT
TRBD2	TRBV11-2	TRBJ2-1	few	CASSSSGGAWDEQFF	TGTGCCAGCAGCTCCAGCGGGGGGGCCTGGGACGAGCAGTTCTTC
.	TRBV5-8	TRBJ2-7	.	CASSLVRSSGEQYF	TGTGCCAGCAGCTTGGTCAGGTCCTCTGGCGAGCAGTACTTC